This T cell receptor beta chain was identified in a study of T cells after yellow fever vaccination. Study observations and caveats: Abundant contaminating clonotypes from the bulk population could appear in FACS-sorted repertoires.

Trimming cost V 4 bases and J 6 bases, with 12 bases left between them. The germline V gene encodes CDR1 SGHTA and CDR2 FQGNSA. The CDR3 runs 13 residues. Comments on this clonotype: What it binds is unknown.

Via MiXCR, TCRdb re-called the 5' RACE reads, giving one row per CDR3 protein. In the table there are 250,000 or so distinct CDR3 sequences, about 7% of which are singletons. The chain couples TRBV7-2 to TRBJ1-2; a weak D match, TRBD1 (5 bases). This material consisted of CD4+ T cells sorted from PBMCs, taken 15 days after the yellow fever booster vaccination. The sequence came from a man aged 25-40 years who received the YFV17D yellow fever vaccine. CDR3 sequence (DNA): TGTGCCAGCAGCTCGGGACCAAATGATGGCTACACCTTC. Translated: CASSSGPNDGYTF.